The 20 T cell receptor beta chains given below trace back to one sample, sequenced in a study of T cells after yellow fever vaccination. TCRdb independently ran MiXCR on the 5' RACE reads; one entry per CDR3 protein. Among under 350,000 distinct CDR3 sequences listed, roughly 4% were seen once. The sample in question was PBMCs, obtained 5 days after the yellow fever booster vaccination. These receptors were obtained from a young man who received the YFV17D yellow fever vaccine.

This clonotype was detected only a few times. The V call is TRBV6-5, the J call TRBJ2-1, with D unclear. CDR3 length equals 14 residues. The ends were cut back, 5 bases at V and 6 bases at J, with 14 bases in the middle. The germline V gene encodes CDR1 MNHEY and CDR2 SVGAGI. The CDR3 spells CASSRTPFSNEQFF. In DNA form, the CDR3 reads TGTGCCAGCAGTAGAACACCTTTTAGCAATGAGCAGTTCTTC.

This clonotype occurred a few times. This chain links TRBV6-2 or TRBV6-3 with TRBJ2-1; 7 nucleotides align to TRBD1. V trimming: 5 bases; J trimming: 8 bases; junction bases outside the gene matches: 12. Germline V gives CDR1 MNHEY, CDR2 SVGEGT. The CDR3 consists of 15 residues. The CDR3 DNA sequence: TGTGCCAGCAGTAGGGGGCGGACAACGGTCCATGAGCAGTTCTTC. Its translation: CASSRGRTTVHEQFF.

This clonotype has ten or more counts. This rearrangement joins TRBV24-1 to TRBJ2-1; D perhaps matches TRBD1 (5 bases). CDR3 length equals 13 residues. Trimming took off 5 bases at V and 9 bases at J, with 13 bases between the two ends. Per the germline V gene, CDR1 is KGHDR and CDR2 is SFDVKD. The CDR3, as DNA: TGTGCCACCAGTGTGGCAGGGAATTTTGAGCAGTTCTTC. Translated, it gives CATSVAGNFEQFF.

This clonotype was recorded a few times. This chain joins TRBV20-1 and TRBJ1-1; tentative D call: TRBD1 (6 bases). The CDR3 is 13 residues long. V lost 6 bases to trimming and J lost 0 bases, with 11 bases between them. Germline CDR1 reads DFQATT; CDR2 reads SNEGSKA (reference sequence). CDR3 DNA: TGCAGTGCCACAGGGTTATTGAACACTGAAGCTTTCTTT. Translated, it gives CSATGLLNTEAFF.

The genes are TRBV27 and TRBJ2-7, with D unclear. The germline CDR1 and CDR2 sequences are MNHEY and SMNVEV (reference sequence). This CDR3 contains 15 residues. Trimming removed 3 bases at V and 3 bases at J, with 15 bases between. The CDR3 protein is CASSFRLAGFYEQYF. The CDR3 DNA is TGTGCCAGCAGTTTCCGGCTGGCCGGGTTCTACGAGCAGTACTTC.

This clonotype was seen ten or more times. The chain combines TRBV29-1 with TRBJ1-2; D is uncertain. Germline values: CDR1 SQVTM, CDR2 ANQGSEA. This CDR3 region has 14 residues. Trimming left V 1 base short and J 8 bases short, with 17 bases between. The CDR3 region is CSVEGVDLLRGYTF. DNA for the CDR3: TGCAGCGTTGAAGGGGTCGACTTACTGAGGGGCTACACCTTC.

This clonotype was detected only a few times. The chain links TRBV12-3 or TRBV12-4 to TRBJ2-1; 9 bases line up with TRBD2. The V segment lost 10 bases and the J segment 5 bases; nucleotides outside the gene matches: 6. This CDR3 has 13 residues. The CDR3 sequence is CATAAGGDNEQFF. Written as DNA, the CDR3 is TGTGCCACCGCAGCGGGGGGTGACAATGAGCAGTTCTTC.

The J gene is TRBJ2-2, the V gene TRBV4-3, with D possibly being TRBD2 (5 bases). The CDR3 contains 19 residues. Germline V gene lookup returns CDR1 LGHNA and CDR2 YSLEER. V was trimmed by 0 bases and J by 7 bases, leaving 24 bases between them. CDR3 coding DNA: TGCGCCAGCAGCCAAGATCGGCCCGGACGCGGACGGGGAGTCGGGGAGCTGTTTTTT. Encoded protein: CASSQDRPGRGRGVGELFF.

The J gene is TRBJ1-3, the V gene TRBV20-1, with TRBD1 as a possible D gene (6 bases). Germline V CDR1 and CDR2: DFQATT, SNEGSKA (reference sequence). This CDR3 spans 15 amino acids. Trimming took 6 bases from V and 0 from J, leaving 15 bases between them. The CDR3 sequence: CSARGDYGSGNTIYF. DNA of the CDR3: TGCAGTGCGAGGGGGGACTACGGCTCTGGAAACACCATATATTTT.

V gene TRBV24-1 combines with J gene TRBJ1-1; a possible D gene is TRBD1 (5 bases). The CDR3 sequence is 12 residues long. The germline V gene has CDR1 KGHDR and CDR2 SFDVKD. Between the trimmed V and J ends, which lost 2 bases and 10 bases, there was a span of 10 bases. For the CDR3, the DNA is TGTGCCACCAGTGATTCGCCAGGGCGAGCTTTCTTT. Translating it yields CATSDSPGRAFF.

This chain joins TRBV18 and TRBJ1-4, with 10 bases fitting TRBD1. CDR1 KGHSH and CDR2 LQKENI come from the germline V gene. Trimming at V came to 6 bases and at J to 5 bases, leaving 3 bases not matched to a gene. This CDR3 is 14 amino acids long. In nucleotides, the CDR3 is TGTGCCAGCTCGCGACAGGGGGCCAATGAAAAACTGTTTTTT. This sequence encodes CASSRQGANEKLFF.

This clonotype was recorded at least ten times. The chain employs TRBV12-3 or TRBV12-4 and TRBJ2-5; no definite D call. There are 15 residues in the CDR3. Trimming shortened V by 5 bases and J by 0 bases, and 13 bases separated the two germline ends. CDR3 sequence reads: CASSPHAPNQETQYF. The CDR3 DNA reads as TGTGCCAGCAGTCCCCATGCCCCTAACCAAGAGACCCAGTACTTC.

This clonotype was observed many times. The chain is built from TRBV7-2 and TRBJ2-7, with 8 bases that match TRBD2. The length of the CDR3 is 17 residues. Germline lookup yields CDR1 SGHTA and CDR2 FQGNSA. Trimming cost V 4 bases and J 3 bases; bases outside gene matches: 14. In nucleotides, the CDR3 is TGTGCCAGCAGCTCCACGCGGGGGGCCGGTATTGGCTACGAGCAGTACTTC. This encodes CASSSTRGAGIGYEQYF.

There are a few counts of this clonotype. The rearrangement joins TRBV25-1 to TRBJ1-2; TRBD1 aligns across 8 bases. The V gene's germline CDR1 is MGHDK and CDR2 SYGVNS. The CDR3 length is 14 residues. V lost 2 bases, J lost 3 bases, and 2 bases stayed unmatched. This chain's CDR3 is CASSEAGGDYGYTF. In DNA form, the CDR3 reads TGTGCCAGCAGTGAAGCAGGGGGCGACTATGGCTACACCTTC.

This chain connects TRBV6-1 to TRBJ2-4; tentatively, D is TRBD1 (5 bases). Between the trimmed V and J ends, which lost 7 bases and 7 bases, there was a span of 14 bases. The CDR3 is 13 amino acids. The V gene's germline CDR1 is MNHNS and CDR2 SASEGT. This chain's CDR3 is CASTLDSMNIQYF. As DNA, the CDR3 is TGTGCCAGCACCTTAGACAGCATGAACATTCAGTACTTC.

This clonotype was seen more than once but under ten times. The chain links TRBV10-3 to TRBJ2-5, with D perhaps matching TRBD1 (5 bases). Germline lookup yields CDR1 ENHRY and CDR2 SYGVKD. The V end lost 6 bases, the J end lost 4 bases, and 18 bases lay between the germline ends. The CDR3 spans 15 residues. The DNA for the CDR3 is TGTGCCATCAGCGACTTGACAGTGTCGGGAGAGACCCAGTACTTC. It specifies CAISDLTVSGETQYF.

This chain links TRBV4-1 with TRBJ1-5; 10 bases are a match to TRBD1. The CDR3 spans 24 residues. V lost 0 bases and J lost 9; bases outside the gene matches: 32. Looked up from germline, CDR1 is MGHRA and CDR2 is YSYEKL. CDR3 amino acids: CASSQDLTPRRQGASWHLLGPQHF. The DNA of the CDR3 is TGCGCCAGCAGCCAAGATTTGACCCCCCGAAGACAGGGGGCGAGCTGGCACCTATTAGGGCCCCAGCATTTT.

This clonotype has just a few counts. The CDR3 DNA is TGTGCCAGCAGCTCTATCGGGAGGGGGCAGGAAGAGACCCAGTACTTC. Translating gives CASSSIGRGQEETQYF. The V gene is TRBV5-4, the J gene TRBJ2-5; tentative D call: TRBD2 (8 bases). CDR3 length: 16 residues. Germline CDR1 SGHNT, CDR2 YYREEE (reference sequence). V lost 3 bases, J lost 3 bases, and 18 bases lay in between.

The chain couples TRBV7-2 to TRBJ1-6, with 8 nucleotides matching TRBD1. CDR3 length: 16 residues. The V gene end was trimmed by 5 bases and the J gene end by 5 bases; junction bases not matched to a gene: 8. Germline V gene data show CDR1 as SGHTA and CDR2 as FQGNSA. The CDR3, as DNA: TGTGCCAGCAGCGCAACCCAGGGGGCTCATAATTCACCCCTCCACTTT. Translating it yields CASSATQGAHNSPLHF.

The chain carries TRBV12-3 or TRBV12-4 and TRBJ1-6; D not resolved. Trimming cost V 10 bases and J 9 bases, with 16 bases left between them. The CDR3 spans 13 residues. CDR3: CATKTAGFSPLHF. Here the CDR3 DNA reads TGTGCCACCAAAACGGCAGGTTTTTCACCCCTCCACTTT.